The 30 T cell receptor beta chains presented below share a single source sample, sequenced in a study of human T cells and chemical hapten exposure. The time point is: patch test 3, about 24 weeks after DPC sensitization. Noted treatment: therapeutic diphenylcyclopropenone sensitization with weekly scalp DPC. A single record per CDR3 protein comes from TCRdb applying MiXCR to the RACE reads. The repertoire has roughly 100,000 distinct CDR3 sequences, approximately 36% of them found once; the top ten carry less than 3%. The material was whole blood, obtained in connection with sensitization to the hapten diphenylcyclopropenone (DPC). These receptors all stem from a man in his forties with alopecia areata. Some clones in this sample may be carry-over from other donors' samples.

This clonotype was observed a handful of times. The chain uses TRBV12-3 or TRBV12-4 and TRBJ1-2; D unclear. Trimming stripped 2 bases from V and 2 bases from J, with 6 bases between. The CDR3 totals 13 residues. CDR3 sequence: CASSLNQNYGYTF. CDR3 nucleotides: TGTGCCAGCAGTTTAAATCAGAACTATGGCTACACCTTC.

The genes are TRBV7-6 and TRBJ2-3; 7 bases map to TRBD1. The ends lost 5 bases at V and 3 bases at J; junction bases unmatched: 8. The germline gives CDR1 SGHVS, CDR2 FNYEAQ. The CDR3 runs 15 residues. CDR3 sequence (DNA): TGTGCCAGCAGCCTAACAGGGGCACAAACAGATACGCAGTATTTT. It codes for CASSLTGAQTDTQYF.

This clonotype showed up just a few times. The chain employs TRBV29-1 and TRBJ1-3, with D possibly matching TRBD1 (5 bases). The CDR3 has 12 amino acids. The ends were cut back, 4 bases at V and 7 bases at J, with 11 bases in the middle. The germline CDR1 and CDR2 sequences are SQVTM and ANQGSEA. The CDR3 sequence: CSVATASNTIYF. The CDR3 DNA is TGCAGCGTTGCGACAGCATCCAACACCATATATTTT.

This clonotype showed up just a few times. This rearrangement joins TRBV30 to TRBJ1-1; unclear D gene. This CDR3 spans 14 amino acids. The germline gives CDR1 GTSNPN, CDR2 SVGIG (reference sequence). V gave up 2 bases and J gave up 11 bases, with 21 bases separating them. CDR3 loop: CAWSSNIDRRRAFF. Written as DNA, the CDR3 is TGTGCCTGGAGTTCTAACATCGATCGCCGGCGGGCTTTCTTT.

V usage is TRBV6-5 and J usage is TRBJ2-5; 10 bases are shared with TRBD2. CDR1 is MNHEY, CDR2 SVGAGI, per germline. This CDR3 comprises 16 residues. Trimming cost V 10 bases and J 1 base; bases outside gene matches: 12. The DNA for the CDR3 is TGTGCCACCTCCCTTCTAGCGGGAGCTTTCCAAGAGACCCAGTACTTC. As protein: CATSLLAGAFQETQYF.

This clonotype was detected only a few times. The CDR3 loop reads CASSQLARGTGYGYTF. DNA for the CDR3: TGCGCCAGCAGCCAATTGGCCCGAGGGACAGGCTATGGCTACACCTTC. This chain uses TRBV4-1 with TRBJ1-2; 8 nucleotides agree with TRBD1. Germline V gives CDR1 MGHRA, CDR2 YSYEKL. The J segment lost 4 bases and the V segment lost 2 bases, leaving 9 bases of the junction unmatched. CDR3 length: 16 residues.

DNA of the CDR3: TGCAGTGCTAGAGGGCGAGAAAACTATGGCTACACCTTC. The encoded protein is CSARGRENYGYTF. J is TRBJ1-2 and V is TRBV20-1; no clear D. V lost 1 base, J lost 2 bases, and 8 bases lay in between. Germline loops: CDR1 DFQATT, CDR2 SNEGSKA (reference sequence). CDR3 size: 13 residues.

A few counts support this clonotype. The V gene is TRBV5-5, the J gene TRBJ2-5; TRBD1 aligns across 7 bases. The CDR3 length is 15 residues. With V trimmed by 4 bases and J by 2 bases, 8 bases remained unmatched. The germline V gene encodes CDR1 SGHKS and CDR2 YYEKEE (reference sequence). The CDR3, as DNA: TGTGCCAGCAGCATACGACAGGGTCGGCAAGAGACCCAGTACTTC. Its protein product is CASSIRQGRQETQYF.

The chain carries TRBV7-3 and TRBJ1-6; no firm D call. Germline V lookup: CDR1 SGHTA, CDR2 FQGTGA. Trimming cost V 5 bases and J 5 bases, with 7 bases left between them. The CDR3 contains 13 residues. CDR3 sequence: CASSLQHNSPLHF. The CDR3 region has the DNA TGTGCCAGCAGCCTTCAACATAATTCACCCCTCCACTTT.

The rearrangement links TRBV4-1 to TRBJ2-2; TRBD2 matches 8 bases. Germline trimming cut 0 bases from V and 6 bases from J; bases unmatched to any gene: 18. The CDR3 contains 20 residues. CDR1 is MGHRA and CDR2 is YSYEKL in the germline V gene. CDR3 sequence: CASSQERPVPGLVIAGELFF. DNA of the CDR3: TGCGCCAGCAGCCAAGAACGCCCGGTACCGGGACTAGTGATCGCCGGGGAGCTGTTTTTT.

The CDR3 sequence: CASPRQLCLESPLHF. DNA for the CDR3: TGTGCCAGCCCCCGACAACTTTGTCTGGAGTCACCCCTCCACTTT. V and J are TRBV21-1 and TRBJ1-6. TRBV21-1 is labeled a pseudogene. The CDR3 is 15 residues long.

The rearrangement joins TRBV5-1 to TRBJ2-3; TRBD1 might be the D (6 bases). The V and J ends lost 5 bases and 4 bases respectively, with 17 bases between them. Per the germline V gene, CDR1 is SGHRS and CDR2 is YFSETQ. The CDR3 sequence is 15 residues long. This chain's CDR3 is CASRPTGFAADTQYF. The CDR3 bases are TGCGCCAGCAGACCTACAGGGTTTGCGGCAGATACGCAGTATTTT.

This clonotype was observed a few times. The rearrangement uses TRBV29-1 and TRBJ2-3; 7 positions match TRBD2. Germline CDR1 and CDR2: SQVTM and ANQGSEA. This CDR3 region has 12 residues. The junction had 4 bases not matched to a gene; V was cut back by 4 bases and J by 6 bases. CDR3 DNA: TGCAGCGTTGTGCGGGAGTCGGATACGCAGTATTTT. Translated: CSVVRESDTQYF.

This clonotype was counted a few times. V usage is TRBV5-6 and J usage is TRBJ2-7, with D perhaps TRBD1 (5 bases). From germline, CDR1 is SGHDT and CDR2 YYEEEE. V shed 0 bases and J shed 1 base, with 11 bases lying between them. This CDR3 comprises 15 residues. CDR3 coding DNA: TGTGCCAGCAGCTTGGCCAGGGTTGGGTCCTACGAGCAGTACGTC. It yields the protein CASSLARVGSYEQYV.

This clonotype was counted only a few times. The chain joins TRBV7-2 to TRBJ2-1, with D possibly being TRBD2 (5 bases). V was pared by 1 base and J by 7 bases, with 14 bases between. Germline CDR1 and CDR2: SGHTA and FQGNSA. The CDR3 is 15 residues long. The CDR3: CASSLDSVVANEQFF. The CDR3 DNA reads TGTGCCAGCAGCTTAGATTCCGTGGTAGCGAATGAGCAGTTCTTC.

The rearrangement uses TRBV5-1 and TRBJ2-3; 8 positions match TRBD2. The V and J ends lost 4 bases and 4 bases, in that order; junction bases with no gene match: 11. Germline V gives CDR1 SGHRS, CDR2 YFSETQ. The CDR3 consists of 16 residues. CDR3 residues: CASSLEAGAAADTQYF. CDR3 DNA sequence: TGCGCCAGCAGCCTAGAAGCGGGGGCGGCGGCAGATACGCAGTATTTT.

A few counts support this clonotype. V usage is TRBV2 and J usage is TRBJ1-3, with unresolved D. The ends were cut back, 8 bases at V and 7 bases at J, with 9 bases in the middle. The CDR3 contains 11 residues. Looked up from germline, CDR1 is SNHLY and CDR2 is FYNNEI. The CDR3, as DNA: TGTGCCAGCGATGGGCGGAACACCATATATTTT. Its translation: CASDGRNTIYF.

The rearrangement links TRBV13 to TRBJ2-6, with D maybe TRBD1 (5 bases). The CDR3 spans 16 residues. V was cut by 5 bases and J by 2 bases, with 13 bases left in between. Looked up from germline, CDR1 is PRHDT and CDR2 is FYEKMQ (reference sequence). The CDR3 DNA follows: TGTGCCAGCAGCGGGGCTCTAGGCCCTGGGGCCAACGTCCTGACTTTC. Translating it yields CASSGALGPGANVLTF.

This clonotype was seen just once. The CDR3 reads CASSMDSNSPLHF. Here the CDR3 DNA reads TGTGCCAGCAGCATGGACAGTAATTCACCCCTCCACTTT. The chain is built from TRBV7-9 and TRBJ1-6; a weak D match, TRBD1 (6 bases). Per germline, CDR1 SEHNR and CDR2 FQNEAQ (reference sequence). The V end was cut by 5 bases, the J end by 6 bases, with 8 bases between. The CDR3 consists of 13 residues.

The chain uses TRBV28 and TRBJ2-3; TRBD1 might be the D (5 bases). The ends were cut back, 3 bases at V and 2 bases at J, with 9 bases in the middle. The germline gives CDR1 MDHEN, CDR2 SYDVKM. The CDR3 is 14 amino acids. The CDR3 sequence is CASSLTDNTDTQYF. CDR3 coding DNA: TGTGCCAGCAGTTTGACGGACAACACAGATACGCAGTATTTT.

The rearrangement links TRBV20-1 to TRBJ2-1, with 7 nucleotides matching TRBD2. CDR1 is DFQATT, CDR2 SNEGSKA, per germline (reference sequence). The CDR3 is made up of 14 amino acids. J gave up 6 bases and V 2 bases, and 7 bases lay outside the gene matches. The CDR3 DNA reads TGCAGTGCTAGATCGTGGGAGGGCGGCAATGAGCAGTTCTTC. Translating gives CSARSWEGGNEQFF.

V gene TRBV20-1 combines with J gene TRBJ1-3; 7 bases fit TRBD1. Germline trimming cut 1 base from V and 0 bases from J; bases unmatched to any gene: 12. The CDR3 runs to 18 residues. Germline lookup yields CDR1 DFQATT and CDR2 SNEGSKA (reference sequence). CDR3 DNA: TGCAGTGCTAGAGCGATATTCGGACAGGAGAACTCTGGAAACACCATATATTTT. Translated, it gives CSARAIFGQENSGNTIYF.

The chain combines TRBV6-2 or TRBV6-3 with TRBJ2-3; 9 nucleotides line up with TRBD1. The CDR3 length is 18 residues. After removal of 6 bases from V and 3 bases from J, the junction contained 16 bases not matched to a gene. CDR1 is MNHEY, CDR2 SVGEGT, per germline. CDR3 nucleotide sequence: TGTGCCAGCAGGCCGGGACAGGGTTTTGCAGGATGGACAGATACGCAGTATTTT. Translation gives CASRPGQGFAGWTDTQYF.

This chain links TRBV5-1 with TRBJ2-5; D uncertain. CDR1 is SGHRS, CDR2 YFSETQ, per germline. The CDR3 consists of 13 residues. Deletions cut 6 bases from V and 2 bases from J, with 11 bases between. CDR3 loop: CASNGFSQETQYF. The CDR3 DNA is TGCGCCAGCAACGGCTTTTCGCAAGAGACCCAGTACTTC.

This clonotype was counted a few times. The rearrangement uses TRBV7-2 and TRBJ1-5, with D uncertain. Germline values: CDR1 SGHTA, CDR2 FQGNSA. V gave up 1 base and J gave up 0 bases, with 10 bases separating them. This CDR3 comprises 16 residues. CDR3 in amino acids: CASSLEVGYSNQPQHF. CDR3 bases: TGTGCCAGCAGCTTAGAAGTTGGTTATAGCAATCAGCCCCAGCATTTT. Using reference TRBV7-2 and TRBJ1-5 for the parts outside the CDR3, the full variable domain is GAGVSQSPSNKVTEKGKDVELRCDPISGHTALYWYRQSLGQGLEFLIYFQGNSAPDKSGLPSDRFSAERTGGSVSTLTIQRTQQEDSAVYLCASSLEVGYSNQPQHFGDGTRLSIL.

The rearrangement uses TRBV20-1 and TRBJ2-1; D is uncertain. Trimming removed 8 bases from V and 5 bases from J, with 13 bases in between. The CDR3 runs to 12 residues. Germline V CDR1 and CDR2: DFQATT, SNEGSKA (reference sequence). The CDR3 nucleotides read TGCAGTATCCGCTGGATCCACAATGAGCAGTTCTTC. This sequence encodes CSIRWIHNEQFF.

Only a few counts were recorded for this clonotype. The rearrangement uses TRBV28 and TRBJ1-5; D may be TRBD1 (5 bases). Trimming left V 5 bases short and J 0 bases short, with 11 bases between. CDR3 length: 15 amino acids. The germline gives CDR1 MDHEN, CDR2 SYDVKM. The DNA for the CDR3 is TGTGCCAGCAGTACCGGGACCAATAGCAATCAGCCCCAGCATTTT. Translation: CASSTGTNSNQPQHF.

V usage is TRBV27 and J usage is TRBJ2-2; TRBD2 matches at 8 bases. V was clipped by 0 bases and J by 2 bases; unmatched bases: 5. This CDR3 has 17 amino acids. Germline V lookup: CDR1 MNHEY, CDR2 SMNVEV (reference sequence). The CDR3 protein is CASSLSPGLVNTGELFF. CDR3 nucleotides: TGTGCCAGCAGTTTATCGCCGGGACTAGTCAACACCGGGGAGCTGTTTTTT.

This chain links TRBV3-1 with TRBJ1-1; perhaps TRBD1 as D (5 bases). The CDR3 consists of 14 residues. V lost 2 bases and J 0 bases, leaving 7 bases between the germline ends. CDR1 and CDR2 from the germline V gene are LGHDT and YNNKEL (reference sequence). CDR3 amino acids: CASSQWGMNTEAFF. CDR3 DNA: TGTGCCAGCAGCCAATGGGGGATGAACACTGAAGCTTTCTTT.

This chain links TRBV7-2 with TRBJ2-1; a weak D match, TRBD2 (5 bases). Germline V lookup: CDR1 SGHTA, CDR2 FQGNSA. V was shortened by 2 bases and J by 7 bases, with 15 bases between the two germline ends. The length of the CDR3 is 15 residues. The CDR3 region has the DNA TGTGCCAGCAGCTTAATAGGGCTAGCACAGAATGAGCAGTTCTTC. Its protein is CASSLIGLAQNEQFF.